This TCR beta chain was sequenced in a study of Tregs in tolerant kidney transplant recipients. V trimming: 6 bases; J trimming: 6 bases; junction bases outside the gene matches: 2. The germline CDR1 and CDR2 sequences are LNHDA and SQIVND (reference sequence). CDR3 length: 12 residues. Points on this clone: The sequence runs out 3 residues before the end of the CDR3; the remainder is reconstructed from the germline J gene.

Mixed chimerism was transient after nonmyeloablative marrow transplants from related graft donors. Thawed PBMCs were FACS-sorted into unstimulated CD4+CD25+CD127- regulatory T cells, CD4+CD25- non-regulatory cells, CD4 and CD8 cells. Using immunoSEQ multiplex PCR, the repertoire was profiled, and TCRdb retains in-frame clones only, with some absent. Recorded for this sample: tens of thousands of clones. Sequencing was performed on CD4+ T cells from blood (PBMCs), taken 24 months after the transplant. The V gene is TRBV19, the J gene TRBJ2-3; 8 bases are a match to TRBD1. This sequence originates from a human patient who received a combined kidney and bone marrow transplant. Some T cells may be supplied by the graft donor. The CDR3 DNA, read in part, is TGTGCCAGTAGCAGGGGGCGGGATACG. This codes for CASSRGRDT. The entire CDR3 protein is CASSRGRDTQYF. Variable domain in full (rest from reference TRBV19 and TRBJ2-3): DGGITQSPKYLFRKEGQNVTLSCEQNLNHDAMYWYRQDPGQGLRLIYYSQIVNDFQKGDIAEGYSVSREKKESFPLTVTSAQKNPTAFYLCASSRGRDTQYFGPGTRLTVL.